This T cell receptor (beta chain) came from a study of shared clonotypes between healthy human individuals. Only a few counts were recorded for this clone. Its antigen is undetermined. Generated by immunoSEQ multiplex PCR, the TCRdb table keeps only in-frame clones and is missing some. This sample has under 750,000 clones; roughly 72% occur once, and the top ten carry approximately 2%. The study, taken as a whole, reports: In a few donors, around 4.5% of naive CD4 clonotypes appeared in common.

Every donor, a Caucasian adult, lived in Nashville, Tennessee. The CDR3 loop spans 15 amino acids. Trimming took 0 bases from V and 7 from J; bases not matched to a gene: 5. Germline V gives CDR1 GTSNPN, CDR2 SVGIG (reference sequence). The sequencing sample was made of memory CD4+ T cells sorted from blood. Indicated subset: CD45RA-negative fraction. The receptor's source is a woman aged 30 to 39 in good health. V gene TRBV30 combines with J gene TRBJ2-1, with 11 positions matching TRBD2. The CDR3 region has the DNA TGTGCCTGGAGTGTACTAGCGGGGGTTTTGAATGAGCAGTTCTTC. Protein product: CAWSVLAGVLNEQFF. Supplemented by reference TRBV30 and TRBJ2-1, the full variable domain reads SQTIHQWPATLVQPVGSPLSLECTVEGTSNPNLYWYRQAAGRGLQLLFYSVGIGQISSEVPQNLSASRPQDRQFILSSKKLLLSDSGFYLCAWSVLAGVLNEQFFGPGTRLTVL.